This TCR beta chain was recorded in a study of T-cell memory formation after mild COVID-19. The germline V gene has CDR1 LGHDT and CDR2 YNNKEL (reference sequence). CDR3 length equals 14 residues. V was shortened by 0 bases and J by 9 bases, with 14 bases between the two germline ends. TCRdb called the 5' RACE reads again in MiXCR, with one record for every CDR3 protein. The sample records roughly 320,000 distinct CDR3 sequences, around 27% being singletons. This chain connects TRBV3-1 to TRBJ1-2, with D unclear. The TCR originated in an adult woman who had mild COVID-19 (a few samples of this study predate the infection). Cell type and time point are not known. Sequenced material: PBMCs or a T cell subset sorted from them (not recorded which). The CDR3 protein is CASSQESQLSSYTF. The DNA of the CDR3 is TGTGCCAGCAGCCAAGAGAGCCAACTGAGCAGCTACACCTTC.